This T cell receptor (beta chain) was captured in a study of blood T cell repertoires in COVID-19. Method: immunoSEQ multiplex PCR; TCRdb's copy keeps in-frame clones and lacks some. This sample yields about 25,000 clones, of which 85% to 90% are seen a single time; 15% to 20% belongs to the top ten. Material for sequencing was peripheral blood. This TCR derives from a human donor in a cohort sampled during active COVID-19.

The CDR3 reads CASTGRATNEKLFF. Here the CDR3 DNA reads TGTGCCAGCACCGGTCGGGCAACTAATGAAAAACTGTTTTTT. V gene TRBV6-5 combines with J gene TRBJ1-4, with no clear D. The germline gives CDR1 MNHEY, CDR2 SVGAGI. With 7 bases removed from V and 0 bases from J, the gap between germline ends came to 9 bases. CDR3 length: 14 amino acids.